Below, 24 T cell receptor beta chains from the same sample are listed, as sequenced in a study of beta chain features in type 1 diabetes. Expressed TCRB transcripts got sequenced, as all isolated RNA was reverse transcribed. Only in-frame clones appear in the TCRdb table, and some are missing; sequencing was by immunoSEQ multiplex PCR. Of more than 150,000 clones in the sample, about 10% were seen once. General study findings and limits: Moderate yet significant TCRB CDR3 shortening was seen in Type 1 diabetes patients in all four CD4+ subsets.

These TCRs' antigens remain unknown. The sequenced sample was central memory CD4+ T cells from blood. Receptor source: a woman in her twenties or thirties with type 1 diabetes.

This clone was picked up a small number of times. The chain combines TRBV6-5 with TRBJ2-7; a possible D gene is TRBD2 (6 bases). CDR3 size: 14 residues. V was clipped by 5 bases and J by 5 bases, with 16 bases between them. CDR1 MNHEY and CDR2 SVGAGI come from the germline V gene. The CDR3 region is CASSRGLTYDEQYF. Here the CDR3 DNA reads TGTGCCAGCAGTAGGGGACTGACATACGACGAGCAGTACTTC.

CDR3 amino acids: CASSISSGNTGELFF. The CDR3 region has the DNA TGTGCCAGCAGCATTTCCAGCGGGAACACCGGGGAGCTGTTTTTT. The chain joins TRBV7-9 to TRBJ2-2; tentatively, D is TRBD2 (5 bases). This CDR3 has 15 amino acids. Between the trimmed V and J ends, which lost 5 bases and 1 base, there was a span of 11 bases. Germline V lookup: CDR1 SEHNR, CDR2 FQNEAQ (reference sequence).

This clone has just a few counts. V usage is TRBV6-6 and J usage is TRBJ1-1, with 9 bases lining up with TRBD1. V lost 5 bases to trimming and J lost 5 bases; unmatched junction nucleotides: 6. The CDR3 extends over 14 amino acids. CDR1 is MNHNY, CDR2 SVGAGI, per germline (reference sequence). DNA of the CDR3: TGTGCCAGCAGTCCAACAGGGGGCCGGACTGAAGCTTTCTTT. Translated, it gives CASSPTGGRTEAFF.

The V gene is TRBV7-2, the J gene TRBJ2-1; the match to TRBD2 covers 16 bases. The CDR3 covers 17 residues. V lost 5 bases, J lost 7 bases, and 8 bases stayed unmatched. Per the germline V gene, CDR1 is SGHTA and CDR2 is FQGNSA. The CDR3 reads CASSPGPGLAGGNEQFF. The CDR3 coding sequence is TGTGCCAGCAGCCCAGGCCCGGGACTAGCGGGGGGGAATGAGCAGTTCTTC.

This clone occurred a few times. J is TRBJ2-3 and V is TRBV11-2; D perhaps matches TRBD1 (6 bases). CDR1 SGHAT and CDR2 FQNNGV come from the germline V gene. Between the trimmed V and J ends, which lost 6 bases and 0 bases, there was a span of 13 bases. This CDR3 has 15 residues. CDR3 in amino acids: CASSQRQASTDTQYF. The CDR3 DNA follows: TGTGCCAGCAGTCAGAGACAGGCTAGCACAGATACGCAGTATTTT. Together with reference TRBV11-2 and TRBJ2-3, the CDR3 gives the full variable domain: EAGVAQSPRYKIIEKRQSVAFWCNPISGHATLYWYQQILGQGPKLLIQFQNNGVVDDSQLPKDRFSAERLKGVDSTLKIQPAKLEDSAVYLCASSQRQASTDTQYFGPGTRLTVL.

This clone was recorded a few times. The chain has TRBV30 and TRBJ2-7, with a tentative D call TRBD2 (6 bases). The CDR3 runs to 13 residues. Germline V lookup: CDR1 GTSNPN, CDR2 SVGIG (reference sequence). V lost 3 bases, J lost 2 bases, and 11 bases lay in between. The CDR3 region has the DNA TGTGCCTGGAGGGGAGCGGGCACCTACGAGCAGTACTTC. Translated, it gives CAWRGAGTYEQYF.

The chain links TRBV5-1 to TRBJ2-7; 7 positions match TRBD1. Losses at the gene ends were 3 bases for V and 2 bases for J; bases not matched to a gene: 8. There are 15 residues in the CDR3. Germline V lookup: CDR1 SGHRS, CDR2 YFSETQ. The CDR3 DNA is TGCGCCAGCAGCTGGGGACAGCTCCTTCCCTACGAGCAGTACTTC. It codes for CASSWGQLLPYEQYF. Together with reference TRBV5-1 and TRBJ2-7, the CDR3 gives the full variable domain: KAGVTQTPRYLIKTRGQQVTLSCSPISGHRSVSWYQQTPGQGLQFLFEYFSETQRNKGNFPGRFSGRQFSNSRSEMNVSTLELGDSALYLCASSWGQLLPYEQYFGPGTRLTVT.

This clone was seen more than once but under ten times. The gene calls are TRBV5-6 and TRBJ2-4; possibly TRBD2 for D (6 bases). Trimming shortened V by 1 base and J by 8 bases, and 16 bases separated the two germline ends. CDR1 is SGHDT, CDR2 YYEEEE, per germline. This CDR3 spans 15 amino acids. CDR3 sequence (DNA): TGTGCCAGCAGCTTGATTGGAGGGGTGGGAGACATTCAGTACTTC. It yields the protein CASSLIGGVGDIQYF.

This clone was picked up a small number of times. This chain uses TRBV27 with TRBJ2-4; D call uncertain. Per the germline V gene, CDR1 is MNHEY and CDR2 is SMNVEV (reference sequence). Trimming cost V 5 bases and J 0 bases, with 14 bases left between them. The CDR3 contains 16 residues. Here the CDR3 DNA reads TGTGCCAGCAGTAAAACAGCTGGGCTAGCCAAAAACATTCAGTACTTC. It codes for CASSKTAGLAKNIQYF.

The CDR3 region is CASKPRRVVNQPQHF. The CDR3 bases are TGTGCCAGCAAGCCCCGTCGGGTTGTCAATCAGCCCCAGCATTTT. The rearrangement uses TRBV28 and TRBJ1-5; the D is unclear. From germline, CDR1 is MDHEN and CDR2 SYDVKM. Trimming pared 7 bases from V and 3 bases from J, leaving 16 bases between. This CDR3 spans 15 amino acids.

This chain links TRBV9 with TRBJ1-2, with D perhaps TRBD1 (5 bases). This CDR3 comprises 12 residues. Germline loops: CDR1 SGDLS, CDR2 YYNGEE. V gave up 0 bases and J gave up 8 bases, with 8 bases separating them. The CDR3 nucleotides are TGTGCCAGCAGCGTAGAGGGGCGCGGCTACACCTTC. Its translation is CASSVEGRGYTF.

A few counts support this clone. The chain couples TRBV28 to TRBJ2-5, with unresolved D. CDR1 and CDR2 from the germline V gene are MDHEN and SYDVKM. V lost 1 base and J 5 bases, leaving 5 bases between the germline ends. The length of the CDR3 is 12 residues. CDR3 loop: CASSLSTETQYF. The DNA for the CDR3 is TGTGCCAGCAGTTTATCTACGGAGACCCAGTACTTC.

In its sample, this clone was seen a few times. The chain employs TRBV7-3 and TRBJ1-6; TRBD1 matches 10 bases. CDR1 is SGHTA and CDR2 is FQGTGA in the germline V gene. The CDR3 covers 15 residues. V lost 4 bases and J lost 9; bases outside the gene matches: 6. This CDR3 is CASSSRQGALSPLHF. The CDR3 DNA is TGTGCCAGCAGCTCAAGACAGGGGGCGCTTTCACCCCTCCACTTT.

The rearrangement links TRBV21-1 to TRBJ2-7; the D call in the table, TRBD2, was not verified against the DNA. TRBV21-1 is recorded as a pseudogene. CDR3 length equals 14 residues. For the CDR3, the DNA is TGTGCCAGCAGCCCACTAAAGGTTACGGGCGAGCAGTACTTC. Translation gives CASSPLKVTGEQYF.

CDR3 nucleotide sequence: TGTGCCAGCAAAGGGACAGGGGGCGGAGGAAACACCATATATTTT. It codes for CASKGTGGGGNTIYF. This chain links TRBV6-5 with TRBJ1-3, with 12 bases lining up with TRBD1. CDR1 and CDR2 from the germline V gene are MNHEY and SVGAGI. The junction had 5 bases not matched to a gene; V was cut back by 7 bases and J by 4 bases. This CDR3 contains 15 residues.

The J gene is TRBJ2-1, the V gene TRBV4-2, with a tentative D call TRBD2 (5 bases). Germline CDR1 is LGHNA and CDR2 is YNFKEQ. This CDR3 region has 16 residues. The V gene lost 4 bases and the J gene lost 7 bases, with 20 bases spanning the gap. In DNA form, the CDR3 reads TGTGCCAGCAGCCTACCTCTAGCCCAGAGAAGGAATGAGCAGTTCTTC. The encoded protein is CASSLPLAQRRNEQFF.

This clone was seen only a few times. The V gene is TRBV7-9, the J gene TRBJ1-5; D may be TRBD1 (6 bases). V was pared by 5 bases and J by 7 bases, with 12 bases between. Per the germline V gene, CDR1 is SEHNR and CDR2 is FQNEAQ (reference sequence). CDR3 length: 13 residues. The CDR3 sequence: CASSAQGDQPQHF. CDR3 bases: TGTGCCAGCAGCGCACAGGGAGACCAGCCCCAGCATTTT. Full variable domain (remainder filled in from reference TRBV7-9 and TRBJ1-5): DTGVSQNPRHKITKRGQNVTFRCDPISEHNRLYWYRQTLGQGPEFLTYFQNEAQLEKSRLLSDRFSAERPKGSFSTLEIQRTEQGDSAMYLCASSAQGDQPQHFGDGTRLSIL.

This clone was seen more than once but under ten times. This chain links TRBV5-6 with TRBJ2-6, with a tentative D call TRBD2 (5 bases). CDR1 SGHDT and CDR2 YYEEEE come from the germline V gene. This CDR3 is 15 amino acids long. Trimming cost V 4 bases and J 0 bases, with 8 bases left between them. In DNA, the CDR3 is TGTGCCAGCAGCAAAGGGAGCTCTGGGGCCAACGTCCTGACTTTC. This codes for CASSKGSSGANVLTF.

This clone was picked up a small number of times. This chain links TRBV29-1 with TRBJ2-7, with a possible D match to TRBD1 (6 bases). V lost 6 bases and J 5 bases, leaving 20 bases between the germline ends. The CDR3 spans 14 residues. Germline assignment: CDR1 SQVTM and CDR2 ANQGSEA. The CDR3 nucleotides read TGCAGCGTCTCCCGCGGACAGCGGTGGGACGAGCAGTACTTC. Residues: CSVSRGQRWDEQYF.

This clone was recorded a few times. This chain uses TRBV19 with TRBJ2-7, with 7 bases identical to TRBD1. Germline loops: CDR1 LNHDA, CDR2 SQIVND (reference sequence). This CDR3 comprises 15 residues. Trimming took 4 bases from V and 1 from J; bases not matched to a gene: 7. CDR3 amino acids: CASSRGQGVSYEQYF. CDR3 coding DNA: TGTGCCAGTAGTAGGGGCCAGGGGGTATCCTACGAGCAGTACTTC.

The chain is built from TRBV5-1 and TRBJ1-4, with D unresolved. The V gene lost 0 bases and the J gene lost 6 bases, with 6 bases spanning the gap. Germline V gene lookup returns CDR1 SGHRS and CDR2 YFSETQ. The CDR3 runs to 13 residues. The CDR3 DNA is TGCGCCAGCAGCTTGGCCCCGGATGAAAAACTGTTTTTT. Protein product: CASSLAPDEKLFF.

Points on this clone: Other DNA sequences in the sample encode the same CDR3. This rearrangement joins TRBV28 to TRBJ2-7; TRBD2 is a possible D gene (6 bases). The germline gives CDR1 MDHEN, CDR2 SYDVKM. The V gene lost 3 bases and the J gene lost 0 bases, with 9 bases spanning the gap. This CDR3 has 14 amino acids. CDR3 loop: CASSFGGSSYEQYF. The DNA for the CDR3 is TGTGCCAGCAGTTTCGGGGGAAGCTCCTACGAGCAGTACTTC.

This clone was seen more than once but under ten times. CDR3 in amino acids: CASSVAPGQGLGEQYF. In nucleotides, the CDR3 is TGTGCCAGCAGCGTAGCCCCGGGACAGGGCCTGGGGGAGCAGTACTTC. The chain employs TRBV9 and TRBJ2-7; 9 nucleotides match TRBD1. Trimming took 0 bases from V and 7 from J; bases not matched to a gene: 11. CDR1 SGDLS and CDR2 YYNGEE come from the germline V gene. This CDR3 is built from 16 residues. The complete variable domain, with remaining parts taken from reference TRBV9 and TRBJ2-7, reads DSGVTQTPKHLITATGQRVTLRCSPRSGDLSVYWYQQSLDQGLQFLIQYYNGEERAKGNILERFSAQQFPDLHSELNLSSLELGDSALYFCASSVAPGQGLGEQYFGPGTRLTVT.

The chain carries TRBV6-5 and TRBJ1-2, with TRBD1 matching 7 bases. The germline CDR1 and CDR2 sequences are MNHEY and SVGAGI. The ends lost 6 bases at V and 3 bases at J; junction bases unmatched: 7. The CDR3 has 14 amino acids. CDR3 sequence reads: CASSPGQLDYGYTF. CDR3 bases: TGTGCCAGCAGCCCGGGACAGCTTGACTATGGCTACACCTTC.